This entry concerns a single T cell receptor (beta chain). The data derive from a study of control samples from healthy donors and cancer patients. V lost 2 bases to trimming and J lost 1 base, with 5 bases between them. The CDR3 length is 13 residues. Germline V lookup: CDR1 KGHSH, CDR2 LQKENI. Some clones are missing from TCRdb's copy, which holds only in-frame ones; the method was immunoSEQ multiplex PCR. The sample has fewer than 200,000 clones, 85% to 90% seen once; the top ten hold 9.5% to 15%. The rearrangement joins TRBV18 to TRBJ1-1; no definite D call. Material: blood. This sequence originates from a man aged 25 to 40 in good health. The CDR3 DNA reads TGTGCCAGCTCACCAGTACCGAACACTGAAGCTTTCTTT. It codes for CASSPVPNTEAFF.